One sample yielded the 28 T cell receptor beta chains listed below, sequenced in a study of spatial heterogeneity in lung cancer. The time point is: sample taken at primary tumor resection. Study findings and constraints: Counts that tracked tumor mutation counts were those of expanded intratumoral alpha and beta TCRs.

TCRdb called the 5' RACE reads again in MiXCR, with one record for every CDR3 protein. The table records about 9,800 distinct CDR3 sequences, under 6.5% of them present only once. The antigens for these receptors are not known. This material consisted of lung tumor tissue, taken at surgery. These receptors originate from a male donor with early-stage non-small cell lung cancer.

This clonotype came up many times. This beta chain is an off-target read within a library intended for alpha chains, so its frequency means little. This chain uses TRBV20-1 with TRBJ2-2; D not resolved. The ends were cut back, 3 bases at V and 4 bases at J, with 12 bases in the middle. This CDR3 is 14 amino acids long. Germline CDR1 DFQATT, CDR2 SNEGSKA (reference sequence). This CDR3 is CSARLGRLTGELFF. The CDR3 coding sequence is TGCAGTGCTAGGTTGGGCAGACTCACCGGGGAGCTGTTTTTT.

This clonotype was seen ten or more times. This beta chain is an unintended read in a library built for alpha chains; its size means little. The chain recombines TRBV14 with TRBJ2-5; the D is unclear. Germline V CDR1 and CDR2: SGHDN, FVKESK. The V end was cut by 2 bases, the J end by 0 bases, with 4 bases between. The CDR3 runs to 13 residues. The CDR3 protein is CASSQNYQETQYF. In DNA form, the CDR3 reads TGTGCCAGCAGCCAAAACTACCAAGAGACCCAGTACTTC.

The sample holds many counts of this clonotype. A library prepared for alpha chains yielded this beta chain as an off-target read; its size is of little meaning. The V call is TRBV20-1, the J call TRBJ2-3; TRBD2 agrees at 11 bases. V gave up 5 bases and J gave up 5 bases; unmatched junction bases: 6. Looked up from germline, CDR1 is DFQATT and CDR2 is SNEGSKA (reference sequence). The CDR3 is 14 amino acids. The CDR3 protein is CSARVAGGLDTQYF. The CDR3 nucleotides are TGCAGTGCTCGAGTAGCGGGGGGGCTAGATACGCAGTATTTT.

By frequency in the sample, this clonotype is medium-sized (0.01 to 0.1%). Because the library targeted alpha chains, this beta chain is an off-target read whose size means little. In DNA, the CDR3 is TGTGCCAGCAGTTACTCGGGCCAGGGACAAAGTTCACCCCTCCACTTT. Its translation is CASSYSGQGQSSPLHF. The V and J genes are TRBV6-6 and TRBJ1-6, with D possibly matching TRBD1 (6 bases). The CDR3 has 16 amino acids. Germline CDR1 MNHNY, CDR2 SVGAGI (reference sequence). Deletions cut 0 bases from V and 9 bases from J, with 15 bases between.

About this clonotype itself: This beta chain lies outside the target of a library built for alpha chains; its clone size means little. The V call is TRBV18, the J call TRBJ1-1; TRBD1 agrees at 7 bases. CDR1 and CDR2 from the germline V gene are KGHSH and LQKENI. The V and J ends lost 3 bases and 4 bases, in that order; junction bases with no gene match: 8. The CDR3 runs to 15 residues. CDR3 in DNA: TGTGCCAGCTCACCGCAGACAGGGAGGAGCACTGAAGCTTTCTTT. This translates into CASSPQTGRSTEAFF.

This clonotype has a count of ten or more. With the library built for alpha chains, this beta chain is off target and its frequency is not meaningful. In DNA, the CDR3 is TGTGCCAGCAGCTTAGACAGGAACTCCTACAATGAGCAGTTCTTC. Protein: CASSLDRNSYNEQFF. The genes are TRBV7-9 and TRBJ2-1, with D maybe TRBD1 (5 bases). Trimming left V 1 base short and J 0 bases short, with 7 bases between. The CDR3 is made up of 15 amino acids. Germline-derived CDR1 and CDR2 are SEHNR and FQNEAQ (reference sequence).

This clonotype was seen repeatedly, ten times or more. A library made for alpha chains picked up this beta chain off target, so its size means little. The rearrangement joins TRBV20-1 to TRBJ1-2, with 9 bases fitting TRBD1. V shed 1 base, J shed 3 bases, and the junction held 6 bases outside the gene matches. Germline lookup yields CDR1 DFQATT and CDR2 SNEGSKA (reference sequence). CDR3 length: 15 amino acids. The CDR3 region has the DNA TGCAGTGCTAGAGGACAGGGGGGAATCCACTATGGCTACACCTTC. This sequence encodes CSARGQGGIHYGYTF.

By share of the sample, this clonotype is large. The library was prepared for alpha chains; this beta chain is a stray read, so its frequency means little. CDR3 sequence reads: CASSSARADRVYGYTF. CDR3 sequence (DNA): TGTGCCAGCAGTTCCGCTAGGGCAGACCGAGTCTATGGCTACACCTTC. The chain couples TRBV28 to TRBJ1-2, with D hard to call. V gave up 4 bases and J gave up 4 bases, with 19 bases separating them. This CDR3 comprises 16 residues. The germline CDR1 and CDR2 sequences are MDHEN and SYDVKM.

This clonotype has at least ten counts. Little can be read into the size of this beta chain, an off-target read in a library designed for alpha chains. The chain links TRBV28 to TRBJ1-4; D gene ambiguous. With 10 bases removed from V and 7 bases from J, the gap between germline ends came to 10 bases. Germline V gene lookup returns CDR1 MDHEN and CDR2 SYDVKM. The CDR3 is 11 residues long. This CDR3 reads CATGESEKLFF. CDR3 DNA: TGTGCCACCGGGGAAAGTGAAAAACTGTTTTTT.

This clonotype was picked up many times. This beta chain is an unintended read in a library built for alpha chains; its size means little. This chain joins TRBV9 and TRBJ2-7, with D perhaps matching TRBD2 (6 bases). The V end lost 4 bases, the J end lost 0 bases, and 14 bases lay between the germline ends. Germline CDR1 reads SGDLS; CDR2 reads YYNGEE. This CDR3 contains 15 residues. Here the CDR3 reads CASSTVAESSYEQYF. In DNA form, the CDR3 reads TGTGCCAGCAGCACCGTAGCGGAGAGCTCCTACGAGCAGTACTTC.

This clonotype was found many times. The size of this beta chain means little, since it is a stray read in a library made for alpha chains. V is TRBV28 and J is TRBJ2-2; D call uncertain. The CDR3 contains 12 residues. V gave up 5 bases and J gave up 6 bases, with 7 bases separating them. Per the germline V gene, CDR1 is MDHEN and CDR2 is SYDVKM. The CDR3 loop reads CASSPLSGELFF. The CDR3, as DNA: TGTGCCAGCAGTCCGTTGTCCGGGGAGCTGTTTTTT.

The table lists this clonotype with many counts. This beta chain lies outside the target of a library built for alpha chains; its clone size means little. This rearrangement joins TRBV3-1 to TRBJ2-5; D ambiguous. Trimming pared 0 bases from V and 2 bases from J, leaving 10 bases between. CDR3 length: 15 amino acids. The germline V gene encodes CDR1 LGHDT and CDR2 YNNKEL (reference sequence). The CDR3 sequence: CASSQDFTDQETQYF. CDR3 nucleotide sequence: TGTGCCAGCAGCCAAGATTTTACAGATCAAGAGACCCAGTACTTC.

This clonotype has at least ten counts. Germline is not matched at one junction end, which may reflect a read error. Since the library was made to target alpha chains, this beta chain is a stray read and its abundance is not meaningful. V usage is TRBV5-1 and J usage is TRBJ2-3; weak D call: TRBD2 (6 bases). Germline lookup yields CDR1 SGHRS and CDR2 YFSETQ. The CDR3 contains 15 residues. The CDR3 region is CASSSAGTLTNTQYF. CDR3 coding DNA: TGCGCCAGCAGCTCGGCGGGGACCCTCACAAATACGCAGTATTTT. The variable domain in full, with the rest retrieved from reference TRBV5-1 and TRBJ2-3, is KAGVTQTPRYLIKTRGQQVTLSCSPISGHRSVSWYQQTPGQGLQFLFEYFSETQRNKGNFPGRFSGRQFSNSRSEMNVSTLELGDSALYLCASSSAGTLTNTQYFGPGTRLTVL.

At least ten counts were recorded for this clonotype. This beta chain is a stray read from a library made for alpha chains; its abundance is not meaningful. This sequence joins TRBV20-1 and TRBJ2-3; D might be TRBD1 or TRBD2, each matching 5 bases. The CDR3 length is 15 residues. Trimming shortened V by 5 bases and J by 5 bases, and 20 bases separated the two germline ends. The germline V gene has CDR1 DFQATT and CDR2 SNEGSKA (reference sequence). The CDR3 DNA sequence: TGCAGTGCTGTTAGACCGGGACCCCGGGGAGATACGCAGTATTTT. Residues: CSAVRPGPRGDTQYF.

This clonotype was recorded many times. A library prepared for alpha chains yielded this beta chain as an off-target read; its size is of little meaning. The chain uses TRBV5-1 and TRBJ2-2; no clear D gene. Germline V gene lookup returns CDR1 SGHRS and CDR2 YFSETQ. The CDR3 is 14 residues long. The ends were cut back, 6 bases at V and 5 bases at J, with 14 bases in the middle. CDR3 residues: CASNRALGTGELFF. CDR3 DNA sequence: TGCGCCAGCAATAGGGCCCTTGGGACCGGGGAGCTGTTTTTT.

Remarks on this clonotype: Being off target in a library aimed at alpha chains, this beta chain has a size of little meaning. The chain recombines TRBV7-2 with TRBJ1-5, with 9 bases that match TRBD1. The ends lost 5 bases at V and 3 bases at J; junction bases unmatched: 5. The CDR3 spans 15 residues. Germline assignment: CDR1 SGHTA and CDR2 FQGNSA. The CDR3 sequence is CASSRWTGVNQPQHF. The CDR3 DNA follows: TGTGCCAGCAGCCGATGGACAGGGGTCAATCAGCCCCAGCATTTT.

At least ten counts were recorded for this clonotype. A library made for alpha chains picked up this beta chain off target, so its size means little. The chain couples TRBV20-1 to TRBJ2-3; D uncertain. Trimming removed 3 bases from V and 0 bases from J, with 10 bases in between. Germline CDR1 DFQATT, CDR2 SNEGSKA (reference sequence). This CDR3 is 14 amino acids long. CDR3 nucleotide sequence: TGCAGTGCTAGCCCCCAGAGGAGCACAGATACGCAGTATTTT. Translating it yields CSASPQRSTDTQYF.

This clonotype was recorded at least ten times. Within a library made for alpha chains, this beta chain is off target, and its count is uninformative. V and J are TRBV27 and TRBJ1-4; TRBD1 aligns across 7 bases. With 2 bases clipped from V and 2 bases from J, the junction kept 2 bases outside the gene matches. Per germline, CDR1 MNHEY and CDR2 SMNVEV (reference sequence). This CDR3 contains 15 residues. CDR3 loop: CASSLQTGTNEKLFF. The CDR3 region has the DNA TGTGCCAGCAGTTTACAGACAGGGACTAATGAAAAACTGTTTTTT. The full variable domain, completed using reference TRBV27 and TRBJ1-4, is EAQVTQNPRYLITVTGKKLTVTCSQNMNHEYMSWYRQDPGLGLRQIYYSMNVEVTDKGDVPEGYKVSRKEKRNFPLILESPSPNQTSLYFCASSLQTGTNEKLFFGSGTQLSVL.

This clonotype occurred many times. A library prepared for alpha chains yielded this beta chain as an off-target read; its size is of little meaning. The V and J genes are TRBV12-3 or TRBV12-4 and TRBJ2-7; TRBD1 might be the D (6 bases). V gave up 8 bases and J gave up 3 bases, with 8 bases separating them. This CDR3 has 11 residues. In DNA form, the CDR3 reads TGTGCCAGCTCGGACAGCTACGAGCAGTACTTC. Protein product: CASSDSYEQYF.

This clonotype was counted at least ten times. A library prepared for alpha chains yielded this beta chain as an off-target read; its size is of little meaning. For the CDR3, the DNA is TGTGCCAGTAGTAACGGGGGCTGGTCCAAAAACATTCAGTACTTC. Protein sequence: CASSNGGWSKNIQYF. This chain joins TRBV19 and TRBJ2-4, with D perhaps being TRBD1 or TRBD2 (6 bases each). The CDR3 runs 15 residues. V lost 4 bases and J 2 bases, leaving 12 bases between the germline ends. Germline assignment: CDR1 LNHDA and CDR2 SQIVND (reference sequence).

Remarks on this clonotype: A library prepared for alpha chains yielded this beta chain as an off-target read; its size is of little meaning. The chain is built from TRBV6-5 and TRBJ2-3; possible D gene TRBD1, 5 bases. Germline-derived CDR1 and CDR2 are MNHEY and SVGAGI. CDR3 length: 16 amino acids. Between the trimmed V and J ends, which lost 2 bases and 11 bases, there was a span of 23 bases. The CDR3 region is CASSYPFSRGRYVQYF. The CDR3 bases are TGTGCCAGCAGTTACCCCTTCAGTAGGGGTCGGTATGTGCAGTATTTT.

This clonotype qualifies as medium-sized. Since the library was made to target alpha chains, this beta chain is a stray read and its abundance is not meaningful. The rearrangement joins TRBV20-1 to TRBJ2-1; D ambiguous. CDR3 length: 11 residues. Germline assignment: CDR1 DFQATT and CDR2 SNEGSKA (reference sequence). The V end was cut by 3 bases, the J end by 5 bases, with 5 bases between. The CDR3 sequence is CSASVHNEQFF. As DNA, the CDR3 is TGCAGTGCTAGCGTTCACAATGAGCAGTTCTTC.

This clonotype was found many times. Within a library made for alpha chains, this beta chain is off target, and its count is uninformative. This rearrangement joins TRBV5-1 to TRBJ1-1, with D maybe TRBD1 (6 bases). The ends were cut back, 5 bases at V and 1 base at J, with 12 bases in the middle. Germline CDR1 reads SGHRS; CDR2 reads YFSETQ. The length of the CDR3 is 14 residues. CDR3 nucleotides: TGCGCCAGCAGTTACAGGGCAGCGAACACTGAAGCTTTCTTT. It yields the protein CASSYRAANTEAFF.

This clonotype was detected many times. This beta chain represents an off-target read in a library built for alpha chains; its size is of limited meaning. The chain recombines TRBV20-1 with TRBJ1-6, with 7 bases aligning to TRBD1. Germline CDR1 and CDR2: DFQATT and SNEGSKA (reference sequence). This CDR3 has 15 amino acids. Trimming cost V 1 base and J 7 bases; bases outside gene matches: 7. CDR3 coding DNA: TGCAGTGCTAGAGCGCAGACAGGGCTAAATTCACCCCTCCACTTT. It specifies CSARAQTGLNSPLHF.

This clonotype was picked up many times. This beta chain turned up in a library designed for alpha chains; as an off-target read, its abundance says little. This chain connects TRBV11-1 to TRBJ2-4; D tentatively fits TRBD1 or TRBD2 (5 bases each). Trimming stripped 1 base from V and 6 bases from J, with 10 bases between. The CDR3 loop spans 14 amino acids. Germline CDR1 SGHAT, CDR2 FQDESV (reference sequence). The chain's CDR3 is CASSLEGPGNIQYF. In nucleotides, the CDR3 is TGTGCCAGCAGCTTAGAGGGACCGGGAAACATTCAGTACTTC.

This clonotype was counted only a few times. This beta chain came through as a stray read in a library set up for alpha chains, and its size says little. The chain carries TRBV5-1 and TRBJ2-5, with no clear D. The length of the CDR3 is 12 residues. Germline V gives CDR1 SGHRS, CDR2 YFSETQ. The germline V and J ends were trimmed by 2 bases and 2 bases, with 4 bases remaining between them. CDR3 loop: CASSLRQETQYF. The CDR3 DNA is TGCGCCAGCAGCTTAAGACAAGAGACCCAGTACTTC.

This clonotype was recorded at least ten times. This beta chain appears as a stray read in a library generated for alpha chains; its size is not informative. The chain links TRBV7-9 to TRBJ2-7, with D unclear. This CDR3 is 14 amino acids long. The germline CDR1 and CDR2 sequences are SEHNR and FQNEAQ (reference sequence). Trimming took off 6 bases at V and 0 bases at J, with 12 bases between the two ends. The CDR3 DNA is TGTGCCAGCAGTCTCTCTGGGGTCTCCTACGAGCAGTACTTC. Its protein product is CASSLSGVSYEQYF. The variable domain in full, with the rest retrieved from reference TRBV7-9 and TRBJ2-7, is DTGVSQNPRHKITKRGQNVTFRCDPISEHNRLYWYRQTLGQGPEFLTYFQNEAQLEKSRLLSDRFSAERPKGSFSTLEIQRTEQGDSAMYLCASSLSGVSYEQYFGPGTRLTVT.

About this clonotype: Because the library targeted alpha chains, this beta chain is an off-target read whose size means little. V is TRBV24-1 and J is TRBJ2-7; 10 bases align to TRBD2. J was trimmed by 1 base and V by 5 bases; bases with no gene match: 4. The CDR3 consists of 15 residues. The V gene's germline CDR1 is KGHDR and CDR2 SFDVKD. The chain's CDR3 is CATSALGLASYEQYV. The CDR3 bases are TGTGCCACCAGTGCCCTGGGACTAGCGTCCTACGAGCAGTACGTC.